This note documents a single T cell receptor (beta chain) sequence. Regarding time point: pre-sensitization, week 0. Stated treatment: therapeutic diphenylcyclopropenone sensitization with weekly scalp DPC. The entry originates in a study of human T cells and chemical hapten exposure. V gave up 0 bases and J gave up 3 bases; unmatched junction bases: 7. Germline CDR1 SGHKS, CDR2 YYEKEE (reference sequence). The CDR3 covers 17 residues. From the RACE reads, TCRdb called clonotypes with MiXCR, one entry per CDR3 protein. The repertoire holds roughly 380,000 distinct CDR3 sequences, with 5.1% as singletons.

The sequenced sample was whole blood, obtained in connection with sensitization to the hapten diphenylcyclopropenone (DPC). The receptor comes from a woman aged 45-59 years with alopecia areata. Some clones in this sample may be carry-over from other donors' samples. The V and J genes are TRBV5-5 and TRBJ2-2; 8 bases match TRBD1. The CDR3 DNA is TGTGCCAGCAGCTTGGGTGTAGGACAGGGATACACCGGGGAGCTGTTTTTT. Its protein product is CASSLGVGQGYTGELFF.